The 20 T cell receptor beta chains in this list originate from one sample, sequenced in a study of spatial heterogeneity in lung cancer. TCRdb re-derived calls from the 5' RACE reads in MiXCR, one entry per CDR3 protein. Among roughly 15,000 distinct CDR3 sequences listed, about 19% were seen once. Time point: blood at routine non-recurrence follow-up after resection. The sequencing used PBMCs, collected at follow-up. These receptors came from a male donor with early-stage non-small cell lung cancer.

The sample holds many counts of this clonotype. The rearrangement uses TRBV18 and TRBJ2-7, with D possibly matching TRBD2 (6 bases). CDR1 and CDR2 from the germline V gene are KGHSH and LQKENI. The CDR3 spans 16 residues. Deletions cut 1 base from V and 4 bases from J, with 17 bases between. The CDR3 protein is CASSPRGQGRNYEQYF. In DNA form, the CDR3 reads TGTGCCAGCTCACCACGGGGCCAAGGGAGGAATTACGAGCAGTACTTC. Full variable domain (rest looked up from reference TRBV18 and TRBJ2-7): NAGVMQNPRHLVRRRGQEARLRCSPMKGHSHVYWYRQLPEEGLKFMVYLQKENIIDESGMPKERFSAEFPKEGPSILRIQQVVRGDSAAYFCASSPRGQGRNYEQYFGPGTRLTVT.

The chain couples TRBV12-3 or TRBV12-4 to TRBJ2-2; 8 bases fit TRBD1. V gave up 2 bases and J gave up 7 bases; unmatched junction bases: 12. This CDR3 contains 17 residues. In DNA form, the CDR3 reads TGTGCCAGCAGTTTAAATGGTGTCAGGGGGCCTGACGGGGAGCTGTTTTTT. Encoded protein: CASSLNGVRGPDGELFF.

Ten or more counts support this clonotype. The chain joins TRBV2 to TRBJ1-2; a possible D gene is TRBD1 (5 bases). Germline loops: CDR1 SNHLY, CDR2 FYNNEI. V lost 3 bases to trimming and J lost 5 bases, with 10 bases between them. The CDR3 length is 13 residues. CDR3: CASSDTSGYGYTF. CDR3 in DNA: TGTGCCAGCAGTGATACGTCAGGGTATGGCTACACCTTC.

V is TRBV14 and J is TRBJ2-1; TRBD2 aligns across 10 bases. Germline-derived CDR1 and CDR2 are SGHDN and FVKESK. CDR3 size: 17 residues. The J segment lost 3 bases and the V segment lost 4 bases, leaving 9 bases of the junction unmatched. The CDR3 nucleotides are TGTGCCAGCAGCCCTCTAGCGGGGGCCCTCCTCTACAATGAGCAGTTCTTC. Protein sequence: CASSPLAGALLYNEQFF.

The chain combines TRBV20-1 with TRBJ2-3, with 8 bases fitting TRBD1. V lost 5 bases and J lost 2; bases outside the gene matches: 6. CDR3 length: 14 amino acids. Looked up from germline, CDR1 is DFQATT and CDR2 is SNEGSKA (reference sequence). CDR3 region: CSAVGQAYTDTQYF. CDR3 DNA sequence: TGCAGTGCTGTGGGACAGGCCTACACAGATACGCAGTATTTT.

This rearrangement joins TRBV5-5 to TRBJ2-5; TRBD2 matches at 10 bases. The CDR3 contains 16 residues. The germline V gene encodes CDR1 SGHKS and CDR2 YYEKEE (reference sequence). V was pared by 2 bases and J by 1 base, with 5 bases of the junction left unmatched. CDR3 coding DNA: TGTGCCAGCAGCTTCGGGGGACTAGCGCGCCAAGAGACCCAGTACTTC. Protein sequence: CASSFGGLARQETQYF.

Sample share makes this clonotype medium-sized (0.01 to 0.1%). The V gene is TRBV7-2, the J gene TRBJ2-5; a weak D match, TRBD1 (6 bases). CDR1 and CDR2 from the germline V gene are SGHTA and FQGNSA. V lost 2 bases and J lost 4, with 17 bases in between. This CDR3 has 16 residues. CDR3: CASSLMVYRVTETQYF. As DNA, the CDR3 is TGTGCCAGCAGCTTAATGGTGTACAGGGTTACAGAGACCCAGTACTTC.

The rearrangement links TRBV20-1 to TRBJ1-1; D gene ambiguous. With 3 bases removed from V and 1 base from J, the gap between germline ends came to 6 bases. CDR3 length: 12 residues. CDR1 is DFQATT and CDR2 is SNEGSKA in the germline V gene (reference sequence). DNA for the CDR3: TGCAGTGCTAGGCGGCAGAACACTGAAGCTTTCTTT. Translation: CSARRQNTEAFF.

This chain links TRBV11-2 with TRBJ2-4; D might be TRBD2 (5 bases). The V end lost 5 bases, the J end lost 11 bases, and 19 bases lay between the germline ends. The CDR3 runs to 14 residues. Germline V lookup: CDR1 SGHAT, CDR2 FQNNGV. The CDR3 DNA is TGTGCCAGCAGCCCCTTGGTCAGGAGGCCCTTTCAGTACTTC. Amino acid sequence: CASSPLVRRPFQYF. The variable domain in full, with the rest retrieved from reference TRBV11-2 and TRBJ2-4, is EAGVAQSPRYKIIEKRQSVAFWCNPISGHATLYWYQQILGQGPKLLIQFQNNGVVDDSQLPKDRFSAERLKGVDSTLKIQPAKLEDSAVYLCASSPLVRRPFQYFGAGTRLSVL.

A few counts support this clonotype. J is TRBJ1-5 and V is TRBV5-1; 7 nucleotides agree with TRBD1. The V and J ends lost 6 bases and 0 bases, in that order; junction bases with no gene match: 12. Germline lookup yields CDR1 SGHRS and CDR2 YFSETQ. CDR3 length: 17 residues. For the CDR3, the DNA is TGCGCCAGCACACTTCGACAGGGTAGAGGTAGCAATCAGCCCCAGCATTTT. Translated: CASTLRQGRGSNQPQHF.

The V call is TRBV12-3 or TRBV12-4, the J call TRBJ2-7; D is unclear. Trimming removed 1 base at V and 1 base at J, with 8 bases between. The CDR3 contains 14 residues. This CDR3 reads CASSLVYSSYEQYF. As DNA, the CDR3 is TGTGCCAGCAGTTTAGTTTACAGTTCCTACGAGCAGTACTTC.

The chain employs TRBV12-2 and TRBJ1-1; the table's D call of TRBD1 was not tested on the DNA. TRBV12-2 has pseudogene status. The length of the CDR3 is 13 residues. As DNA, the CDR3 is TGTGCAAGTCTCTCCCGGACATGGACTGAAGCTTTCTTT. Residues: CASLSRTWTEAFF.

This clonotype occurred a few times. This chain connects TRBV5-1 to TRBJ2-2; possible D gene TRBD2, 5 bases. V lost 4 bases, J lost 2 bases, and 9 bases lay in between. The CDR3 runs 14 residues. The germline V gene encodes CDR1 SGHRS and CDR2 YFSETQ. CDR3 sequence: CASSTGVNTGELFF. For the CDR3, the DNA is TGCGCCAGCAGCACCGGGGTCAACACCGGGGAGCTGTTTTTT.

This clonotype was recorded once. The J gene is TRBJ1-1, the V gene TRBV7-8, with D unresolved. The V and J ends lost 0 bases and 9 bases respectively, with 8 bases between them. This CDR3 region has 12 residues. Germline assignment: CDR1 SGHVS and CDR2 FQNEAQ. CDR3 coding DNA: TGTGCCAGCAGCTTAGCGCAAGGACAAGCTTTCTTT. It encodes CASSLAQGQAFF. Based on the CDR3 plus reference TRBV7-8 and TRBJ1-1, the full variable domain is GAGVSQSPRYKVAKRGQDVALRCDPISGHVSLFWYQQALGQGPEFLTYFQNEAQLDKSGLPSDRFFAERPEGSVSTLKIQRTQQEDSAVYLCASSLAQGQAFFGQGTRLTVV.

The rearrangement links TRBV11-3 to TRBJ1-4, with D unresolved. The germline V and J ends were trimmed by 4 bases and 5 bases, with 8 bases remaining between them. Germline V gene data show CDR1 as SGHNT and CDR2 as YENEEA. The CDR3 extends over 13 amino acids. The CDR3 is CASSSRFNEKLFF. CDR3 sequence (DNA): TGTGCCAGCAGCTCAAGATTCAATGAAAAACTGTTTTTT.

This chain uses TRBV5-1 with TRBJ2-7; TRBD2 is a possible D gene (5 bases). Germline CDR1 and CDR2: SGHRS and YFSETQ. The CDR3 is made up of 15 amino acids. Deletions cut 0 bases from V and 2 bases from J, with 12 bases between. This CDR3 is CASSLALTGAYEQYF. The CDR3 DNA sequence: TGCGCCAGCAGCTTGGCTCTAACCGGGGCCTACGAGCAGTACTTC.

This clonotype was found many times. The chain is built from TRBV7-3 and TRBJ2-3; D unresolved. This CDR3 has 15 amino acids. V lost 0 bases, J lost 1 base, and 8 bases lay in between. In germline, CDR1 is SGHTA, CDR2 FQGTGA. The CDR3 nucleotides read TGTGCCAGCAGCTTAACTTGGGCGGGCACAGATACGCAGTATTTT. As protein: CASSLTWAGTDTQYF.

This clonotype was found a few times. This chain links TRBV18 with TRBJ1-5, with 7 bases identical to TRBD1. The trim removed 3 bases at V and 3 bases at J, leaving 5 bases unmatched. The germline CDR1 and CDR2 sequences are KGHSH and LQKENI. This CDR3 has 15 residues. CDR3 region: CASSPTGVNNQPQHF. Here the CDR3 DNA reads TGTGCCAGCTCACCCACAGGGGTAAACAATCAGCCCCAGCATTTT.

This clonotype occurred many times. In DNA, the CDR3 is TGTGCCAGCAGCTTACTACAAAGCACAGATACGCAGTATTTT. Its translation: CASSLLQSTDTQYF. The J gene is TRBJ2-3, the V gene TRBV7-2; D not resolved. V was clipped by 2 bases and J by 0 bases, with 6 bases between them. CDR3 length equals 14 residues. The germline V gene encodes CDR1 SGHTA and CDR2 FQGNSA.

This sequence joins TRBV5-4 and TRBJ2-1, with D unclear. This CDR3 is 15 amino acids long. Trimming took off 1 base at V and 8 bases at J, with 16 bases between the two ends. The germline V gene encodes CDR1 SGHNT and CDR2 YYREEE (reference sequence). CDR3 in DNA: TGTGCCAGCAGCTTGACCCGGATAGAGGAGTATGAGCAGTTCTTC. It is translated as CASSLTRIEEYEQFF.